This T cell receptor (beta chain) derives from a study of technical replicates of blood from four donors (dated by TCRdb to 2017 to 2019). In the germline V gene (reference sequence), CDR1 corresponds to LNHDA and CDR2 to SQIVND. V loses 4 bases of germline sequence and J loses 7 bases, and the interval between the two ends is 23 bases. The CDR3 starts with the cysteine, ends with the phenylalanine, and has 17 residues. The read is trimmed to its CDR3 DNA, 51 bases read in frame from base 1. With regard to this clone: Its antigen remains undetermined. Base qualities are not at hand, and no much larger clone is one base apart.

The library came from the immunoSEQ multiplex PCR assay. TCRdb took this table from immuneACCESS and kept in-frame rearrangements with V and J called. Such tables lack part of the clones; where checked against another copy, unresolved V genes explain under half of the gap, and the rest is unexplained. Counted in this sample were about 80,000 clones; around 94% of them appeared once. The top ten clones comprise 0.38% of the sample. This chain joins TRBV19 to TRBJ2-1, and perhaps TRBD2 as D gene, on 6 matching bases. Sequencing was carried out using T cells isolated from PBMCs. The sequence was collected from a human donor in good health. The bases read TGTGCCAGTAGTACCCTCGGGTTGGTGGGAGGCCCTAATGAGCAGTTCTTC. This codes for CASSTLGLVGGPNEQFF.